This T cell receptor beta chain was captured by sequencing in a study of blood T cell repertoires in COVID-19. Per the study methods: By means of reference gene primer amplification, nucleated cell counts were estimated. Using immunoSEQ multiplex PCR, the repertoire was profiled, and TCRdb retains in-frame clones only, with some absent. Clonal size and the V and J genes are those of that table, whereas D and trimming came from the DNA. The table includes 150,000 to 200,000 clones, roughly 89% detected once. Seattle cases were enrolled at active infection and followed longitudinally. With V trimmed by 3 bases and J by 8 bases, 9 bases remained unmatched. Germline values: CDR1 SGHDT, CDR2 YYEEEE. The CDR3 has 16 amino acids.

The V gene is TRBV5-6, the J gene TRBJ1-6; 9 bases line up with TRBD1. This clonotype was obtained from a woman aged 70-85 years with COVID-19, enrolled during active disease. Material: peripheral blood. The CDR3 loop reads CASSWGYDRGDSPLHF. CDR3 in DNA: TGTGCCAGCAGCTGGGGCTACGACAGGGGGGATTCACCCCTCCACTTT.